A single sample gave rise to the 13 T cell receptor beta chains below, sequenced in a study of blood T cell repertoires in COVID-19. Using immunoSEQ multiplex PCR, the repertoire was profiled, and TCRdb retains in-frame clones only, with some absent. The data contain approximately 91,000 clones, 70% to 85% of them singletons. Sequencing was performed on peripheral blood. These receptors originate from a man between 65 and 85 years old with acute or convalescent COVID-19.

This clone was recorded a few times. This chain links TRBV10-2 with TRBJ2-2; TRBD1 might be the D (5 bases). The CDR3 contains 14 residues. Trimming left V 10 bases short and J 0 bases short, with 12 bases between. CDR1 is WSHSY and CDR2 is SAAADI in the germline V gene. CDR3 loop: CATEDTPNTGELFF. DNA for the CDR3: TGCGCCACCGAGGACACCCCGAACACCGGGGAGCTGTTTTTT.

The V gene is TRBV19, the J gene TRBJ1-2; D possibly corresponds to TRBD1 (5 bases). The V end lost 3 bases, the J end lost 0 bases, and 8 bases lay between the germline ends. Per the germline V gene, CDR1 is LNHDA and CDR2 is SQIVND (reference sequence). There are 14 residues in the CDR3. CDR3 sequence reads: CASSMDTTNYGYTF. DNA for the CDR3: TGTGCCAGTAGTATGGACACTACTAACTATGGCTACACCTTC.

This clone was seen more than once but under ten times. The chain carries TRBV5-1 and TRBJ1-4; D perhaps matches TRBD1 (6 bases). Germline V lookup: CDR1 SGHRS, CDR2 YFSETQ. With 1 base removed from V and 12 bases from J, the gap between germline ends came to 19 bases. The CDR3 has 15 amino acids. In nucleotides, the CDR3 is TGCGCCAGCAGCTTGTATGGGACCGGGGCAGGGGAACTGTTTTTT. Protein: CASSLYGTGAGELFF.

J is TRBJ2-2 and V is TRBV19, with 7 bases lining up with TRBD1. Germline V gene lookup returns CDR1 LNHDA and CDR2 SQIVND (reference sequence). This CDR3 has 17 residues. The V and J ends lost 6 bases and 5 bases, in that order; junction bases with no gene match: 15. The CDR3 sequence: CASRPSYRQGRTGELFF. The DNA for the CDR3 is TGTGCCAGTAGGCCCTCTTACCGACAGGGACGTACCGGGGAGCTGTTTTTT.

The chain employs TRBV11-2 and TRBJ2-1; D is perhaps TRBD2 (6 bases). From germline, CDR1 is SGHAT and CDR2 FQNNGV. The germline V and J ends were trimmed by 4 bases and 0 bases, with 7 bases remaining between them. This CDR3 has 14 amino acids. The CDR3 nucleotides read TGTGCCAGCAGCTCTAGCGACTCCTACAATGAGCAGTTCTTC. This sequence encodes CASSSSDSYNEQFF.

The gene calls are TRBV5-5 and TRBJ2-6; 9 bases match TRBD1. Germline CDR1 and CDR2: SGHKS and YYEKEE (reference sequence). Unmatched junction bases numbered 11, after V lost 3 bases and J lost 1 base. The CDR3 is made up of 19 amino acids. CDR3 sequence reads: CASSSSQGAAMSGANVLTF. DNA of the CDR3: TGTGCCAGCAGCTCGTCACAGGGGGCAGCCATGTCTGGGGCCAACGTCCTGACTTTC.

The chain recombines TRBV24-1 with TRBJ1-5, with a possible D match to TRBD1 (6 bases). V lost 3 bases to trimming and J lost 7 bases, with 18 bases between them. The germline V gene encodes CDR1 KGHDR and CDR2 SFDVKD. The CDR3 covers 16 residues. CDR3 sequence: CATSDGSSQGWQPQHF. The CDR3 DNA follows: TGTGCCACCAGTGATGGCTCCTCTCAGGGGTGGCAGCCCCAGCATTTT.

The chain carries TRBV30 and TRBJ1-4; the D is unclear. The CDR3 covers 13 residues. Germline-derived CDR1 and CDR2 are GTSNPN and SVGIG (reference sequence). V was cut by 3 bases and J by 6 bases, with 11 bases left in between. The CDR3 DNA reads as TGTGCCTGGAGGGGCTCGGATTATGAAAAACTGTTTTTT. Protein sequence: CAWRGSDYEKLFF.

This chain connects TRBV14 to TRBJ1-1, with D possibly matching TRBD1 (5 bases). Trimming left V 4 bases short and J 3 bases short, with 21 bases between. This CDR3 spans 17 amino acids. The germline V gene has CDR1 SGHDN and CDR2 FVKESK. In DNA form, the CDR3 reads TGTGCCAGCAGCCCCGAACTCCTGACAGATACGGACACTGAAGCTTTCTTT. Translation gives CASSPELLTDTDTEAFF.

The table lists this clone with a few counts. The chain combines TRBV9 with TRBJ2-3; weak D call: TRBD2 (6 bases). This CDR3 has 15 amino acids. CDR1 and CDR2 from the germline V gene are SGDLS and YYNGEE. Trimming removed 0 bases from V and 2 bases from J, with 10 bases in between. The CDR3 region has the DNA TGTGCCAGCAGCGTAGAACTAGCAGTCACAGATACGCAGTATTTT. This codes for CASSVELAVTDTQYF.

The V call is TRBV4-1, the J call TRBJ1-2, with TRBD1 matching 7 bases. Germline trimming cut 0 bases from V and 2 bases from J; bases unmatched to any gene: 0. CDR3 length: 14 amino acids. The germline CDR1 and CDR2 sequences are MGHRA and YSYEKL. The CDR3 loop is CASSQDRGNYGYTF. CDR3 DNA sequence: TGCGCCAGCAGCCAAGACAGGGGGAACTATGGCTACACCTTC.

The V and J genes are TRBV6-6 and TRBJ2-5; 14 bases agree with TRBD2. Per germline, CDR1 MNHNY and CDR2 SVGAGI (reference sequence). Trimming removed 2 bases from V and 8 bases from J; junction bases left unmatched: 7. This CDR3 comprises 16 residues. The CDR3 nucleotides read TGTGCCAGCAGTTACCTCGGGACTAGCGGGGGTGCAACCCAGTACTTC. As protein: CASSYLGTSGGATQYF.

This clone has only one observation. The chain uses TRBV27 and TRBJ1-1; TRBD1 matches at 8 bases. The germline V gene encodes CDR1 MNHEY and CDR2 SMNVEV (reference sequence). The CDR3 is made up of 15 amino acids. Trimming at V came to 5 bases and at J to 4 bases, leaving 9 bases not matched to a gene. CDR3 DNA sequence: TGTGCCAGCAGTATCTATCGACAGGGGCCCACTGAAGCTTTCTTT. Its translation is CASSIYRQGPTEAFF.